This TCR beta chain originates from a study of blood T cells in healthy people across ages. PCR was performed a second time for roughly 7 to 11 cycles using a sample-barcoded 5' primer and a J-beta primer mix. Each TCR beta cDNA got a 12-nucleotide random molecular identifier. Individual samples furnished no less than 3 million CDR3-containing paired-end reads apiece. TCRdb redid the calling of the 5' RACE reads with MiXCR, one entry per CDR3 protein. The sample has about 830,000 distinct CDR3 sequences, under 80% seen once. In regard to this clonotype: Its antigen is not identified.

The J segment lost 2 bases and the V segment lost 5 bases, leaving 6 bases of the junction unmatched. CDR1 and CDR2 (germline): SQVTM, ANQGSEA. This CDR3 comprises 13 residues. Notes on the study in general: Per-million-T-cell TCR beta diversity fell roughly linearly with age.

This chain links TRBV29-1 with TRBJ2-7; 7 bases are a match to TRBD1. The sequence derives from a man aged 30 to 45 in good health. Specimen: blood. The CDR3 nucleotides read TGCAGCGTTAAATCAGGGGGTCCCTACGAGCAGTACTTC. Translating gives CSVKSGGPYEQYF.